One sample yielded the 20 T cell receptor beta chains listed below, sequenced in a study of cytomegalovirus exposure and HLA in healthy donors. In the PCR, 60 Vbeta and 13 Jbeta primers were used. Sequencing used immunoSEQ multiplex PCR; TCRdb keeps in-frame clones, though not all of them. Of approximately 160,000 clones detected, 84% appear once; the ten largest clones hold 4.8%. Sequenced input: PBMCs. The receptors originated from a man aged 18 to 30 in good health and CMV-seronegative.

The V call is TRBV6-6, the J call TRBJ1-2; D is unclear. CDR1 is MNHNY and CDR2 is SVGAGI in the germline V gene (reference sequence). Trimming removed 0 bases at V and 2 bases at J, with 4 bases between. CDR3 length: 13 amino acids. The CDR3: CASSYSRNYGYTF. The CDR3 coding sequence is TGTGCCAGCAGTTACTCTAGAAACTATGGCTACACCTTC.

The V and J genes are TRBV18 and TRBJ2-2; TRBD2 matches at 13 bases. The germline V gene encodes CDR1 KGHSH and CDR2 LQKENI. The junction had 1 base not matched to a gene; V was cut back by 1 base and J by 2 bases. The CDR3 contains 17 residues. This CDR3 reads CASSPRLAGGNTGELFF. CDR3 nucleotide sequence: TGTGCCAGCTCACCACGACTAGCGGGAGGAAACACCGGGGAGCTGTTTTTT. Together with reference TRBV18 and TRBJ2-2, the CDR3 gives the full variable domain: NAGVMQNPRHLVRRRGQEARLRCSPMKGHSHVYWYRQLPEEGLKFMVYLQKENIIDESGMPKERFSAEFPKEGPSILRIQQVVRGDSAAYFCASSPRLAGGNTGELFFGEGSRLTVL.

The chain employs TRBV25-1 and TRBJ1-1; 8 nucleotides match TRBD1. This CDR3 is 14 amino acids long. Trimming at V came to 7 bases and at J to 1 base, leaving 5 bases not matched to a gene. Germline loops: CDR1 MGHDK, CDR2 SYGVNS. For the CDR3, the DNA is TGTGCCAGCAAATCAGGGGGCGCGAACACTGAAGCTTTCTTT. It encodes CASKSGGANTEAFF.

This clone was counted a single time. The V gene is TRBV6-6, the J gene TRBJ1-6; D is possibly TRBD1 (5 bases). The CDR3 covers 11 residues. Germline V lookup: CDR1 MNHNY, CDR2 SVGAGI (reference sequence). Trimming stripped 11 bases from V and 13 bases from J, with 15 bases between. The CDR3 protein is CAWTHKCPLHF. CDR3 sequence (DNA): TGTGCCTGGACACACAAATGTCCCCTCCACTTT.

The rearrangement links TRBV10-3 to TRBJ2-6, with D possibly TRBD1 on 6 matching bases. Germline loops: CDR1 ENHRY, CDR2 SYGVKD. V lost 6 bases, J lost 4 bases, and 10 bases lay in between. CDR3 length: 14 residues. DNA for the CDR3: TGTGCCATCAGCTCCGGGACAGGGGCCAACGTCCTGACTTTC. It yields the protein CAISSGTGANVLTF.

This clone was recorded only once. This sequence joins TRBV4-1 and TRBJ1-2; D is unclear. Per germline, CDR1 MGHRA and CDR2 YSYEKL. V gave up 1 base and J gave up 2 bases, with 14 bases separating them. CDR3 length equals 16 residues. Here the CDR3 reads CASSQVVNGVNYGYTF. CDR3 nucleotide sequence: TGCGCCAGCAGCCAAGTGGTAAACGGAGTGAACTATGGCTACACCTTC.

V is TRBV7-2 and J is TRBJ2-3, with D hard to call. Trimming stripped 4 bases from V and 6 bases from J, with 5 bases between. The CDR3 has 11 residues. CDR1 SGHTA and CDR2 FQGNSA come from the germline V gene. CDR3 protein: CASSSRDTQYF. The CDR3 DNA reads TGTGCCAGCAGCTCCCGGGATACGCAGTATTTT.

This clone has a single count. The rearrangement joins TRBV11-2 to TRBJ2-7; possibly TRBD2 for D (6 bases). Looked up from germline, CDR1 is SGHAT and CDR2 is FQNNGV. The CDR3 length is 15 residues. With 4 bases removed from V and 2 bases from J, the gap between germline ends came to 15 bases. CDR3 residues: CASSSSRDLTYEQYF. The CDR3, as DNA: TGTGCCAGCAGCTCATCCCGGGACTTAACCTACGAGCAGTACTTC.

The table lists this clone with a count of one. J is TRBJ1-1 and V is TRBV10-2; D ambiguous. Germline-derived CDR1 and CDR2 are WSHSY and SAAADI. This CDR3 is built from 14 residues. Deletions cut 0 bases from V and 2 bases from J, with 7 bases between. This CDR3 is CASSESARNTEAFF. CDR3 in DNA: TGCGCCAGCAGTGAGTCGGCCAGAAACACTGAAGCTTTCTTT.

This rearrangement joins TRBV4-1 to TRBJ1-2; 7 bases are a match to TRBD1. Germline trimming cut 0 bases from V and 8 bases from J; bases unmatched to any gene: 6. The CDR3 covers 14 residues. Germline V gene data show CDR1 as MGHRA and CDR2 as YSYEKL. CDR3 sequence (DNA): TGCGCCAGCAGCCAAGATGCAGGGGGTAGCGGCTACACCTTC. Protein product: CASSQDAGGSGYTF.

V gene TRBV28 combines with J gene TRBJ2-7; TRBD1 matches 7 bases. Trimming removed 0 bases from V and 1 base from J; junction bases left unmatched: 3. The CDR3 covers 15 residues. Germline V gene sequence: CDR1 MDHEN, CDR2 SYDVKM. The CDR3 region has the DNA TGTGCCAGCAGTTTATGGACAGGGCGATCCTACGAGCAGTACTTC. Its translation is CASSLWTGRSYEQYF. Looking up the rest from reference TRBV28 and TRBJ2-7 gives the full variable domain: DVKVTQSSRYLVKRTGEKVFLECVQDMDHENMFWYRQDPGLGLRLIYFSYDVKMKEKGDIPEGYSVSREKKERFSLILESASTNQTSMYLCASSLWTGRSYEQYFGPGTRLTVT.

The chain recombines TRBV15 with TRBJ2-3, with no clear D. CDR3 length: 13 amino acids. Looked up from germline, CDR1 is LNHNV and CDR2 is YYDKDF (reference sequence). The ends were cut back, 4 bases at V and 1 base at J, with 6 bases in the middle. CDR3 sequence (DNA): TGTGCCACCAGCACCGTTGGCACAGATACGCAGTATTTT. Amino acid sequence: CATSTVGTDTQYF.

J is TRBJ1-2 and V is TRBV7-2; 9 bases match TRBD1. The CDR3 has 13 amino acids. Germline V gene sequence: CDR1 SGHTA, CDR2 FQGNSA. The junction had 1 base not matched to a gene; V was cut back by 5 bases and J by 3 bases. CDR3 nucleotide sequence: TGTGCCAGCAGCCGGACAGGGGACTATGGCTACACCTTC. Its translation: CASSRTGDYGYTF.

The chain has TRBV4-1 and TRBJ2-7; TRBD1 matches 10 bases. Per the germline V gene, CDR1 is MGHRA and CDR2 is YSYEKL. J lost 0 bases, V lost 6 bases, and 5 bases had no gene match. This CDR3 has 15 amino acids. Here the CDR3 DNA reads TGCGCCAGCAGTGTAGGGACAGGGGACTCCTACGAGCAGTACTTC. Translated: CASSVGTGDSYEQYF.

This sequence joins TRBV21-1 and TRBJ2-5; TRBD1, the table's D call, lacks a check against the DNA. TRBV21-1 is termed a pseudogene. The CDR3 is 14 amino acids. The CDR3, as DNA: TGTGCCAGCAGCGCCTGGGACATCCAAGAGACCCAGTACTTC. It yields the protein CASSAWDIQETQYF.

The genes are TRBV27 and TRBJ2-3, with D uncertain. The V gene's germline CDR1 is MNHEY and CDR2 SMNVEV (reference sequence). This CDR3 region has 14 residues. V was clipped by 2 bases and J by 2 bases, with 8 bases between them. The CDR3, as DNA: TGTGCCAGCAGTTTAGAGGCAGTCACAGATACGCAGTATTTT. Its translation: CASSLEAVTDTQYF.

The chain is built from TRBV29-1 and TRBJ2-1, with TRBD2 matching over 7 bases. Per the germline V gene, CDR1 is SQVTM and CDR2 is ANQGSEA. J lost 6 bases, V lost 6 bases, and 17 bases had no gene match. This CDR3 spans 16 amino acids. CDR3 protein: CSVAGAVDGQRNEQFF. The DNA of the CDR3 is TGCAGCGTGGCGGGAGCCGTGGACGGTCAGCGCAATGAGCAGTTCTTC.

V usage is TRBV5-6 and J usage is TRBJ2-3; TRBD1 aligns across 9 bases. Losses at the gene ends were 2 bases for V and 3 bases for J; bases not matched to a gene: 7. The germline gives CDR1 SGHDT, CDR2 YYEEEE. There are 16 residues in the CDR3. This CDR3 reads CASSLPGQGLTDTQYF. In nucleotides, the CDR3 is TGTGCCAGCAGCTTACCGGGACAGGGATTGACAGATACGCAGTATTTT. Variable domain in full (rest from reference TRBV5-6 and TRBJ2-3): DAGVTQSPTHLIKTRGQQVTLRCSPKSGHDTVSWYQQALGQGPQFIFQYYEEEERQRGNFPDRFSGHQFPNYSSELNVNALLLGDSALYLCASSLPGQGLTDTQYFGPGTRLTVL.

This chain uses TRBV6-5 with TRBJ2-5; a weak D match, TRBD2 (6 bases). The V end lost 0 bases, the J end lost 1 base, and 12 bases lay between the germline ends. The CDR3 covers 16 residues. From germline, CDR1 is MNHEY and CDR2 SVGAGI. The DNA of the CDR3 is TGTGCCAGCAGTTACTCCGTACCGGGACTCCAAGAGACCCAGTACTTC. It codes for CASSYSVPGLQETQYF.

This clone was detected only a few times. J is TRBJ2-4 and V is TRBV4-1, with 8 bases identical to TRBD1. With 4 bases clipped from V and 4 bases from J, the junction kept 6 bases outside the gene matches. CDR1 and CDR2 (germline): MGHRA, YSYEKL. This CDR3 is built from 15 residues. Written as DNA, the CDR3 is TGCGCCAGCAGCCCCCAAAGGACAGGGAAAAACATTCAGTACTTC. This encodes CASSPQRTGKNIQYF.